This T cell receptor beta chain was observed in a study of shared clonotypes between healthy human individuals. CDR1 and CDR2 (germline): MNHNS, SASEGT. The CDR3 has 14 residues if both end residues are counted. Here immunoSEQ multiplex PCR was the method, and the copy in TCRdb shows in-frame clones only, minus some. The table lists approximately 2,000,000 clones, just under 95% of them singletons, with around 0.38% in the top ten. The count of this clone is one. Its antigen remains unidentified. This CDR3 is missing its conserved last phenylalanine or tryptophan, likely due to a read error. The DNA is omitted, as the CDR3 cannot be located on it reliably, and the CDR3 follows TCRdb's listing. Study-wide results and caveats: Sample collection involved blood only; tissue repertoires are likely different. The study generally estimated greater richness for naive than memory subsets.

The J gene is TRBJ2-7, the V gene TRBV6-1; TRBD2, as called in the table, went unchecked against the DNA. The sequence was obtained from a young man in good health. Some clones in this sample may be carry-over from other donors' samples. The sample taken for sequencing was naive CD4+ T cells from PBMCs. The subset denotes: CD45RA+ positively selected. CDR3 loop: CASSKSGVGQAPVL.